These 22 T cell receptor delta chains share one sample of origin, sequenced in a study of gamma-delta chains in newborns, infants, children. TCRdb re-called clones from the reads via CATT. Of about 3,800 delta-chain clones listed, approximately 4.3% were seen once; the top ten hold 5% to 7%. The sample consisted of blood. All receptors derive from a child who was a newborn, infant or young child, either healthy, febrile or measles-vaccinated (not recorded which).

This clone was found a few times. A read error likely explains this, since a far larger clone differs by one base. This rearrangement joins TRDV2 to TRDJ1, with 9 nucleotides matching TRDD3. Germline trimming cut 2 bases from V and 2 bases from J; bases unmatched to any gene: 2. The CDR3 loop spans 14 amino acids. Looked up from germline, CDR1 is GEAIGNYY and CDR2 is EKD. This CDR3 is CACDMLGDTDKLIF. The CDR3 nucleotides read TGTGCCTGTGACATGCTGGGGGATACCGATAAACTCATCTTT.

This clone was counted a few times. Being one base from a much bigger clone, this may be a read error. Other DNA sequences in the sample encode the same CDR3. This sequence joins TRDV2 and TRDJ1; 11 bases are a match to TRDD3. CDR1 and CDR2 from the germline V gene are GEAIGNYY and EKD. The V and J ends lost 7 bases and 3 bases, in that order; junction bases with no gene match: 12. The CDR3 runs 16 residues. Here the CDR3 reads CACDPLGDRGADKLIF. CDR3 nucleotides: TGTGCCTGCGACCCACTGGGGGATAGAGGAGCCGATAAACTCATCTTT.

This clone appeared a few times. The protein listed by TCRdb differs at residue 10 from the translated DNA, so the DNA translation is shown. The genes are TRDV2 and TRDJ1; 11 nucleotides agree with TRDD3. The ends lost 3 bases at V and 6 bases at J; junction bases unmatched: 11. Germline loops: CDR1 GEAIGNYY, CDR2 EKD. The length of the CDR3 is 16 residues. CDR3 nucleotide sequence: TGTGCCTGTGACCCCGTACTGGGGGATATGCGATATAAACTCATCTTT. Translating it yields CACDPVLGDMRYKLIF.

Regarding this clone: Since a far larger clone is one base different, this is likely a read error. This CDR3 is also generated by other DNA sequences in the sample. V is TRDV2 and J is TRDJ3; a weak D match, TRDD3 (5 bases). Germline V gene lookup returns CDR1 GEAIGNYY and CDR2 EKD. The length of the CDR3 is 17 residues. Between the trimmed V and J ends, which lost 2 bases and 0 bases, there was a span of 10 bases. CDR3 coding DNA: TGTGCCTGTGACAGTACTGGAAGCTCCTGGGACACCCGACAGATGTTTTTC. Its protein product is CACDSTGSSWDTRQMFF.

Comment on this clone: This may arise from a read error, as a much more abundant clone is one base away. The sample contains more than one DNA sequence encoding this CDR3. The chain joins TRDV2 to TRDJ1, with 13 bases fitting TRDD3. The CDR3 length is 21 residues. Per the germline V gene, CDR1 is GEAIGNYY and CDR2 is EKD. In nucleotides, the CDR3 is TGTGCCTGCGACTCAGTATTACTGGGGGATACGCTCGGGTCCCCCGGCGGGGAACTCATCTTC. As protein: CACDSVLLGDTLGSPGGELIF.

This clone appeared a few times. This clone may be a read error of a much larger clone one base away. The sample has other DNA sequences that encode this CDR3 too. The rearrangement links TRDV2 to TRDJ1, with 13 bases matching TRDD3. The CDR3 length is 19 residues. J gave up 0 bases and V 3 bases, and 12 bases lay outside the gene matches. Germline loops: CDR1 GEAIGNYY, CDR2 EKD. The CDR3 bases are TGTGCCTGTGACCCCTTACTGGGGGATACGCGTGGATACACCGATAAACTCATCTTT. Translated: CACDPLLGDTRGYTDKLIF.

This clone is deemed large (0.1 to 1%). Additional DNA sequences in this sample encode the identical CDR3. The V and J genes are TRDV2 and TRDJ1; TRDD3 matches at 13 bases. The V and J ends lost 6 bases and 0 bases, in that order; junction bases with no gene match: 15. Germline CDR1 is GEAIGNYY and CDR2 is EKD. The CDR3 is 19 amino acids. The CDR3 loop is CACRALTGGYGEDTDKLIF. CDR3 nucleotide sequence: TGTGCCTGTCGTGCCCTCACTGGGGGATACGGGGAAGACACCGATAAACTCATCTTT.

This clone is medium-sized within its sample. This chain uses TRDV2 with TRDJ1; D is possibly TRDD3 (6 bases). Germline V gene sequence: CDR1 GEAIGNYY, CDR2 EKD. CDR3 length equals 18 residues. Deletions cut 3 bases from V and 0 bases from J, with 22 bases between. This CDR3 is CACDSLRPVGADTDKLIF. CDR3 nucleotides: TGTGCCTGTGACTCACTACGTCCGGTGGGGGCCGACACCGATAAACTCATCTTT.

This clone has only a few counts. With a much larger clone just one base away, this may be a read error. Other nucleotide sequences in the sample specify the same CDR3. The CDR3 coding sequence is TGTGCCTGTGATAGCCTTGGCTTTGGGGGACCCCCCACCGATAAGCTCATCTTT. Its protein product is CACDSLGFGGPPTDKLIF. The rearrangement joins TRDV2 to TRDJ1; 7 bases agree with TRDD3. In germline, CDR1 is GEAIGNYY, CDR2 EKD. The CDR3 totals 18 residues.

Judged by abundance, this clone is medium-sized (0.01 to 0.1%). Different DNA sequences within this sample yield the same CDR3. The chain recombines TRDV2 with TRDJ1; unclear D gene. V lost 4 bases and J lost 0, with 11 bases in between. Looked up from germline, CDR1 is GEAIGNYY and CDR2 is EKD. The CDR3 totals 14 residues. For the CDR3, the DNA is TGTGCCTGTGATCGGCTCGGATACACCGATAAACTCATCTTT. Residues: CACDRLGYTDKLIF.

In the case of this clone: This may come from a read error, since a much larger clone is one base off. The J gene is TRDJ1, the V gene TRDV2; 7 bases are a match to TRDD3. Germline values: CDR1 GEAIGNYY, CDR2 EKD. CDR3 size: 18 residues. The J segment lost 4 bases and the V segment lost 0 bases, leaving 16 bases of the junction unmatched. The CDR3 region is CACDTVGHTGERDDKLIF. The CDR3 DNA is TGTGCCTGTGACACCGTTGGCCATACTGGGGAGCGGGACGATAAACTCATCTTT.

This clone was counted between two and nine times. The TCRdb protein, from a much larger clone, departs from this DNA's translation at residue 8, likely by read error; the protein shown derives from the DNA. The V call is TRDV2, the J call TRDJ2, with D tentatively TRDD3 (6 bases). V dropped 2 bases and J dropped 1 base, with 13 bases sitting between them. Germline CDR1 GEAIGNYY, CDR2 EKD. The length of the CDR3 is 16 residues. The CDR3 loop is CACDRLGARLTAQLFF. In DNA, the CDR3 is TGTGCCTGTGACAGGTTGGGGGCCCGTTTGACAGCACAACTCTTCTTT.

This clone appeared a few times. The protein TCRdb lists belongs to a much larger clone and differs from this DNA's translation at residue 14, which points to a read error; the protein shown is made from the DNA. CDR3 in DNA: TGTGCCTGTGACCAGCTGGGGACAGGATACACCGATAAACCCATCTTT. Its translation: CACDQLGTGYTDKPIF. V is TRDV2 and J is TRDJ1; D perhaps matches TRDD3 (6 bases). The CDR3 totals 16 residues. Germline V gene lookup returns CDR1 GEAIGNYY and CDR2 EKD.

This clone was recorded a few times. This chain joins TRDV2 and TRDJ1; tentatively, D is TRDD2 or TRDD3 (5 bases each). The CDR3 is made up of 19 amino acids. Germline assignment: CDR1 GEAIGNYY and CDR2 EKD. V was pared by 0 bases and J by 0 bases, with 22 bases between. CDR3 coding DNA: TGTGCCTGTGACACCCTGAGGGATTACTCCCCTTCTTACACCGATAAACTCATCTTT. Amino acid sequence: CACDTLRDYSPSYTDKLIF.

This clone occurred a few times. For this DNA, TCRdb reports the protein of a much larger clone, which diverges at residue 6, most likely from a read error; the protein presented here is translated directly from the DNA. The V and J genes are TRDV2 and TRDJ1; D is perhaps TRDD3 (5 bases). The CDR3 runs 16 residues. Germline CDR1 and CDR2: GEAIGNYY and EKD. The V gene lost 0 bases and the J gene lost 0 bases, with 13 bases spanning the gap. CDR3 loop: CACDTPEDRYTDKLIF. In DNA form, the CDR3 reads TGTGCCTGTGACACCCCGGAGGATAGGTACACCGATAAACTCATCTTT.

This clone was recorded a few times. This may come from a read error, since a much larger clone is one base off. The chain carries TRDV2 and TRDJ3; 9 bases fit TRDD3. CDR1 and CDR2 (germline): GEAIGNYY, EKD. This CDR3 contains 20 residues. The CDR3 spells CACFVLGDKSSSCDTRQMFF. For the CDR3, the DNA is TGTGCCTGTTTTGTACTGGGGGACAAATCGAGCTCCTGTGACACCCGACAGATGTTTTTC.

Note on this clone: This clone may be a read error of a much larger clone one base away. Within the sample, other DNA sequences also encode this same CDR3. This chain links TRDV2 with TRDJ3, with TRDD3 identical over 13 bases. The CDR3 is 19 amino acids. CDR1 is GEAIGNYY and CDR2 is EKD in the germline V gene. The V segment lost 2 bases and the J segment 1 base; nucleotides outside the gene matches: 4. CDR3 loop: CACDKVLGDTSWDTRQMFF. As DNA, the CDR3 is TGTGCCTGTGACAAAGTACTGGGGGATACGTCCTGGGACACCCGACAGATGTTTTTC.

This clone was counted only a few times. A clone one base away is much larger, so this may be a read error. Distinct nucleotide sequences in the sample also encode this CDR3. The chain joins TRDV2 to TRDJ1; 13 positions match TRDD3. From germline, CDR1 is GEAIGNYY and CDR2 EKD. This CDR3 contains 18 residues. The CDR3 loop is CACDMLLGDTLYTDKLIF. CDR3 DNA sequence: TGTGCCTGCGACATGTTACTGGGGGATACGCTGTACACCGATAAACTCATCTTT.

This clone appeared a few times. The protein TCRdb lists belongs to a much larger clone and differs from this DNA's translation at residue 4, which points to a read error; the protein shown is made from the DNA. The chain couples TRDV2 to TRDJ1; perhaps TRDD3 as D (5 bases). Germline CDR1 reads GEAIGNYY; CDR2 reads EKD. The CDR3 extends over 15 amino acids. DNA of the CDR3: TGTGCCTGTGGCACCGTGGGGCCGTACACCGATAAACTCATCTTT. Its translation is CACGTVGPYTDKLIF.

By sample share, this clone is medium-sized. At one end the junction does not follow the germline gene, possibly because of a read error. This CDR3 is also generated by other DNA sequences in the sample. The chain carries TRDV2 and TRDJ1; the match to TRDD3 covers 12 bases. CDR1 and CDR2 from the germline V gene are GEAIGNYY and EKD. The CDR3 covers 14 residues. The CDR3 region has the DNA TGCGCCTGTGACACGCTGGGGGATACGGGAAAACTCATCTTT. It is translated as CACDTLGDTGKLIF.

This clone is judged large. This sample includes further DNA sequences coding for the same CDR3. The chain employs TRDV2 and TRDJ1; 12 bases match TRDD3. CDR3 size: 15 residues. The V and J ends lost 3 bases and 5 bases, in that order; junction bases with no gene match: 6. CDR1 is GEAIGNYY, CDR2 EKD, per germline. The CDR3 bases are TGTGCCTGTGACGACCTGGGGGATACGCATGATAAACTCATCTTT. Amino acid sequence: CACDDLGDTHDKLIF.

As concerns this clone: This likely stems from a read error, as it lies one base from a far larger clone. The chain employs TRDV2 and TRDJ1; TRDD3 agrees at 12 bases. This CDR3 has 18 residues. Germline assignment: CDR1 GEAIGNYY and CDR2 EKD. The CDR3 spells CARDTVTGGYTTTDKLIF. CDR3 coding DNA: TGTGCCCGTGACACCGTCACTGGGGGATACACAACCACCGATAAACTCATCTTT.